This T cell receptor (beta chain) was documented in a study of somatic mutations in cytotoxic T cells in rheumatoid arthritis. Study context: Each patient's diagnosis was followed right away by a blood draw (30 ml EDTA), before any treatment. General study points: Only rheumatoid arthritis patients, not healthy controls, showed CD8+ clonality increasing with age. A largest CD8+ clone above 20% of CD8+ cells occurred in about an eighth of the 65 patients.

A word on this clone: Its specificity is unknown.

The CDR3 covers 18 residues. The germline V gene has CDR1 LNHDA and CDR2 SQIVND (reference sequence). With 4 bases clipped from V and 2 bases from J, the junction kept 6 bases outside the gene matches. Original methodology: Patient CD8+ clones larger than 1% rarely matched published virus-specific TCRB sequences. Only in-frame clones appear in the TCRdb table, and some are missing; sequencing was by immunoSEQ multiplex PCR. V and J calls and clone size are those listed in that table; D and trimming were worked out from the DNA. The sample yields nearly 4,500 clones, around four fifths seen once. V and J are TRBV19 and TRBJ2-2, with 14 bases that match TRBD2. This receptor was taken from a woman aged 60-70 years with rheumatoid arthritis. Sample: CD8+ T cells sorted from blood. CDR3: CASSTGLAGGLNTGELFF. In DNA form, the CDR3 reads TGTGCCAGTAGTACTGGACTAGCGGGGGGCCTCAACACCGGGGAGCTGTTTTTT.